The 21 T cell receptor beta chains given below trace back to one sample, sequenced in a study of T-cell memory formation after mild COVID-19. TCRdb called the 5' RACE reads again in MiXCR, with one record for every CDR3 protein. This table has hundreds of thousands of distinct CDR3 sequences, about 15% appearing once. Sequencing input: PBMCs or a T cell subset sorted from them (not recorded which). The receptors derive from a man younger than 35 who had mild COVID-19 (a few samples of this study predate the infection). Cell type and time point are not known.

This clonotype was picked up a small number of times. The V call is TRBV7-2, the J call TRBJ2-1, with TRBD2 identical over 7 bases. V shed 5 bases, J shed 9 bases, and the junction held 13 bases outside the gene matches. This CDR3 contains 15 residues. Germline assignment: CDR1 SGHTA and CDR2 FQGNSA. The CDR3, as DNA: TGTGCCAGCAGCCTAAGTAGCGGGCGGCGGGGTGAGCAGTTCTTC. This gives the protein CASSLSSGRRGEQFF.

This clonotype occurred once. The V call is TRBV27, the J call TRBJ1-2; possibly TRBD1 for D (6 bases). This CDR3 has 13 residues. V lost 6 bases and J 7 bases, leaving 15 bases between the germline ends. Germline lookup yields CDR1 MNHEY and CDR2 SMNVEV (reference sequence). CDR3 coding DNA: TGTGCCAGCAGCCCAGACAGGCTTGGTGGCTACACCTTC. Translating it yields CASSPDRLGGYTF.

V and J are TRBV20-1 and TRBJ1-2; no firm D call. CDR1 DFQATT and CDR2 SNEGSKA come from the germline V gene (reference sequence). V was clipped by 4 bases and J by 4 bases, with 4 bases between them. The CDR3 consists of 10 residues. CDR3 bases: TGCAGTGCTAAGGGCTATGGCTACACCTTC. This sequence encodes CSAKGYGYTF.

V usage is TRBV30 and J usage is TRBJ1-1; the D is unclear. Germline-derived CDR1 and CDR2 are GTSNPN and SVGIG (reference sequence). Between the trimmed V and J ends, which lost 2 bases and 0 bases, there was a span of 7 bases. The CDR3 extends over 13 amino acids. The CDR3 DNA is TGTGCCTGGAGTACGGGAATGAACACTGAAGCTTTCTTT. Translating gives CAWSTGMNTEAFF.

V and J are TRBV19 and TRBJ1-5; D uncertain. V was shortened by 6 bases and J by 7 bases, with 10 bases between the two germline ends. This CDR3 comprises 12 residues. Germline V gene sequence: CDR1 LNHDA, CDR2 SQIVND (reference sequence). The CDR3: CASRTVGQPQHF. The DNA of the CDR3 is TGTGCCAGTAGAACAGTCGGGCAGCCCCAGCATTTT.

This clonotype has ten or more counts. The V gene is TRBV7-3, the J gene TRBJ1-1; 7 bases are a match to TRBD1. After removal of 1 base from V and 8 bases from J, the junction contained 4 bases not matched to a gene. Germline values: CDR1 SGHTA, CDR2 FQGTGA. CDR3 length equals 13 residues. The DNA for the CDR3 is TGTGCCAGCAGCTTAATGGCAGGGGGAGAAGCTTTCTTT. Residues: CASSLMAGGEAFF.

This clonotype was found a few times. CDR3 in DNA: TGCGCCAGCAATAGGGGAGGGAGCACAGATACGCAGTATTTT. It codes for CASNRGGSTDTQYF. The chain employs TRBV5-1 and TRBJ2-3; 7 nucleotides line up with TRBD2. Germline loops: CDR1 SGHRS, CDR2 YFSETQ. V gave up 6 bases and J gave up 0 bases; unmatched junction bases: 4. This CDR3 has 14 residues. Looking up the rest from reference TRBV5-1 and TRBJ2-3 gives the full variable domain: KAGVTQTPRYLIKTRGQQVTLSCSPISGHRSVSWYQQTPGQGLQFLFEYFSETQRNKGNFPGRFSGRQFSNSRSEMNVSTLELGDSALYLCASNRGGSTDTQYFGPGTRLTVL.

This chain connects TRBV4-2 to TRBJ1-4, with a possible D match to TRBD1 (5 bases). CDR3 size: 13 residues. V dropped 7 bases and J dropped 7 bases, with 13 bases sitting between them. Germline V gene lookup returns CDR1 LGHNA and CDR2 YNFKEQ. The CDR3 DNA is TGTGCCAGCACCGGGACCTCGGGTGAAAAACTGTTTTTT. Residues: CASTGTSGEKLFF.

This clonotype occurred a few times. The rearrangement uses TRBV20-1 and TRBJ2-1, with TRBD2 matching over 9 bases. V trimming: 1 base; J trimming: 1 base; junction bases outside the gene matches: 5. Per the germline V gene, CDR1 is DFQATT and CDR2 is SNEGSKA (reference sequence). There are 16 residues in the CDR3. Here the CDR3 DNA reads TGCAGTGCTAGAGGGGCTAGCGGGGAGTCCTACAATGAGCAGTTCTTC. This gives the protein CSARGASGESYNEQFF.

This clonotype was detected ten times or more. V is TRBV20-1 and J is TRBJ2-3; possible D gene TRBD1, 6 bases. The germline CDR1 and CDR2 sequences are DFQATT and SNEGSKA (reference sequence). V dropped 2 bases and J dropped 2 bases, with 11 bases sitting between them. The CDR3 is made up of 14 amino acids. CDR3 loop: CSARHWTDTDTQYF. CDR3 in DNA: TGCAGTGCTAGACATTGGACAGACACAGATACGCAGTATTTT.

This clonotype has just a few counts. DNA of the CDR3: TGTGCCAGTAGTATCCTCTCCATCGGCGGGGGGAGCAATCAGCCCCAGCATTTT. Translated: CASSILSIGGGSNQPQHF. The chain employs TRBV19 and TRBJ1-5, with D possibly being TRBD1 (5 bases). The CDR3 is 18 amino acids. Between the trimmed V and J ends, which lost 3 bases and 1 base, there was a span of 19 bases. Germline CDR1 LNHDA, CDR2 SQIVND (reference sequence).

The chain carries TRBV20-1 and TRBJ2-1; 11 bases are shared with TRBD2. The CDR3 runs to 14 residues. J lost 6 bases, V lost 6 bases, and 7 bases had no gene match. The germline V gene has CDR1 DFQATT and CDR2 SNEGSKA (reference sequence). CDR3 bases: TGCAGTGCGGCTTTAGCGGGGGGGCGCAATGAGCAGTTCTTC. Translation gives CSAALAGGRNEQFF.

This clonotype was seen only a few times. V and J are TRBV5-1 and TRBJ1-4; D unclear. CDR3 length equals 16 residues. Trimming removed 4 bases at V and 7 bases at J, with 20 bases between. Germline V gene lookup returns CDR1 SGHRS and CDR2 YFSETQ. In DNA form, the CDR3 reads TGCGCCAGCAGCCCTACAGCGGTTTTGGCGTTTGAAAAACTGTTTTTT. Residues: CASSPTAVLAFEKLFF.

The chain combines TRBV20-1 with TRBJ1-2, with D possibly being TRBD1 (5 bases). This CDR3 has 13 residues. The V and J ends lost 3 bases and 1 base respectively, with 9 bases between them. Germline V lookup: CDR1 DFQATT, CDR2 SNEGSKA (reference sequence). Here the CDR3 reads CSASLGGNYGYTF. CDR3 DNA sequence: TGCAGTGCTAGCCTGGGGGGTAACTATGGCTACACCTTC.

This clonotype was seen many times. The chain carries TRBV7-2 and TRBJ2-5; no reliable D call. The CDR3 has 14 amino acids. The germline V gene encodes CDR1 SGHTA and CDR2 FQGNSA. V lost 1 base and J 2 bases, leaving 8 bases between the germline ends. CDR3 sequence reads: CASSLGLAQETQYF. The CDR3 coding sequence is TGTGCCAGCAGCTTAGGTCTTGCTCAAGAGACCCAGTACTTC.

There are many counts of this clonotype. The germline gene is not matched at one end of the junction; a read error may be the cause. The chain recombines TRBV19 with TRBJ1-1; D call uncertain. The CDR3 has 12 residues. Germline CDR1 and CDR2: LNHDA and SQIVND (reference sequence). CDR3 DNA sequence: TGTGCCAGTAGTCGTGGCGACACCGAAGCTTTCTTT. Protein product: CASSRGDTEAFF. The full variable domain, with the rest looked up from reference TRBV19 and TRBJ1-1, is DGGITQSPKYLFRKEGQNVTLSCEQNLNHDAMYWYRQDPGQGLRLIYYSQIVNDFQKGDIAEGYSVSREKKESFPLTVTSAQKNPTAFYLCASSRGDTEAFFGQGTRLTVV.

This clonotype showed up many times. V usage is TRBV4-2 and J usage is TRBJ2-3; D unresolved. V lost 0 bases and J 1 base, leaving 11 bases between the germline ends. Germline CDR1 reads LGHNA; CDR2 reads YNFKEQ. CDR3 length: 16 amino acids. The CDR3 sequence: CASSQEGSSGTDTQYF. For the CDR3, the DNA is TGTGCCAGCAGCCAAGAGGGATCCTCGGGCACAGATACGCAGTATTTT.

The chain is built from TRBV6-5 and TRBJ1-5; 9 nucleotides agree with TRBD1. V trimming: 5 bases; J trimming: 1 base; junction bases outside the gene matches: 3. The CDR3 extends over 15 amino acids. Germline CDR1 MNHEY, CDR2 SVGAGI. The CDR3 sequence is CASSIGQGSNQPQHF. CDR3 DNA sequence: TGTGCCAGCAGTATCGGACAGGGGAGCAATCAGCCCCAGCATTTT.

This clonotype was counted many times. The chain couples TRBV28 to TRBJ1-5, with 7 bases fitting TRBD1. Unmatched junction bases numbered 18, after V lost 5 bases and J lost 2 bases. Germline V CDR1 and CDR2: MDHEN, SYDVKM. The CDR3 contains 19 residues. As DNA, the CDR3 is TGTGCCAGCAGTCCGTACAGGGGTCGGAGCTTTCATCGCAATCAGCCCCAGCATTTT. Residues: CASSPYRGRSFHRNQPQHF.

This clonotype was detected only a few times. The rearrangement uses TRBV6-4 and TRBJ1-6, with D hard to call. CDR1 is MRHNA, CDR2 SNTAGT, per germline. With 0 bases removed from V and 10 bases from J, the gap between germline ends came to 7 bases. The CDR3 sequence is 13 residues long. This chain's CDR3 is CASSDSWRSPLHF. CDR3 bases: TGTGCCAGCAGTGACTCCTGGAGGTCACCCCTCCACTTT.

This clonotype was counted at least ten times. This chain joins TRBV9 and TRBJ2-3, with D unclear. Trimming left V 1 base short and J 3 bases short, with 3 bases between. This CDR3 has 12 amino acids. Germline CDR1 and CDR2: SGDLS and YYNGEE. CDR3 sequence: CASSVMTDTQYF. The CDR3 nucleotides are TGTGCCAGCAGCGTAATGACAGATACGCAGTATTTT.